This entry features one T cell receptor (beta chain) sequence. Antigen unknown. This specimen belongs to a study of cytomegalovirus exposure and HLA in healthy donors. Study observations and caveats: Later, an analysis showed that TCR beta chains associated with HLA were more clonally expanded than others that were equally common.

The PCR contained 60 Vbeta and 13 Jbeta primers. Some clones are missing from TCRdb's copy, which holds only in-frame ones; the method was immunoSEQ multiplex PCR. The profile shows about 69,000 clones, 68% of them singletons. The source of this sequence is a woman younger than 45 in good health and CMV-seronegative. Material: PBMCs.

CDR3 protein: CASSPGRLAEAFF. CDR3 DNA sequence: TGTGCCAGTAGTCCAGGGCGGTTGGCTGAAGCTTTCTTT. The V call is TRBV19, the J call TRBJ1-1, with a tentative D call TRBD1 (5 bases). The ends were cut back, 5 bases at V and 6 bases at J, with 13 bases in the middle. There are 13 residues in the CDR3. Germline V CDR1 and CDR2: LNHDA, SQIVND (reference sequence).